Included here is one TCR beta chain sequence, with context. Its target is unknown. These data originate in a study of shared clonotypes between healthy human individuals. TCRdb keeps only in-frame clones here, not all; method: immunoSEQ multiplex PCR. This sample has about 380,000 clones, with 96% found just once. Findings and caveats of the study: Represented diversity, genetic and exposure-history alike, was limited by few donors. Sharing across four donors was highest in naive CD4 (approximately 5%) and lowest in memory CD8 (approximately 0.4%). What naive subsets generally showed was a larger estimated richness than memory subsets showed.

Germline values: CDR1 LGHNA, CDR2 YNFKEQ. The CDR3 consists of 15 residues. V was pared by 0 bases and J by 3 bases, with 8 bases between. This clonotype was sampled from a young man in good health. This chain connects TRBV4-2 to TRBJ2-2; weak D call: TRBD1 (5 bases). What was sequenced was memory CD8+ T cells sorted from blood. Subset here: CD45RO+ cells pooled with CCR7-negative TemRA cells. The CDR3 is CASSQDRQYTGELFF. In DNA, the CDR3 is TGTGCCAGCAGCCAAGATCGACAGTACACCGGGGAGCTGTTTTTT.